Below, 25 T cell receptor beta chains from the same sample are listed, as sequenced in a study of blood T cell repertoires in COVID-19. Clones were read by immunoSEQ multiplex PCR, and TCRdb kept only the in-frame ones, dropping some. This table holds 150,000 or so clones, roughly 88% found once. The sample consisted of PBMCs or T cells enriched from blood (not recorded which). Source of these receptors: an older woman who had recovered from COVID-19.

V and J are TRBV11-2 and TRBJ2-3; D call uncertain. The CDR3 has 12 residues. Germline values: CDR1 SGHAT, CDR2 FQNNGV. The V and J ends lost 1 base and 6 bases respectively, with 5 bases between them. The CDR3 sequence is CASSLVADTQYF. CDR3 nucleotide sequence: TGTGCCAGCAGCTTAGTGGCCGATACGCAGTATTTT.

The V and J genes are TRBV5-1 and TRBJ1-2, with a weak D call TRBD1 (6 bases). From germline, CDR1 is SGHRS and CDR2 YFSETQ. This CDR3 comprises 18 residues. The ends were cut back, 2 bases at V and 0 bases at J, with 20 bases in the middle. DNA for the CDR3: TGCGCCAGCAGCTTTATCCCTTTACAGACAGGTTCTAACTATGGCTACACCTTC. Translating it yields CASSFIPLQTGSNYGYTF.

The table lists this clone with a count of one. V and J are TRBV5-1 and TRBJ2-3; tentatively, D is TRBD2 (5 bases). The germline V gene encodes CDR1 SGHRS and CDR2 YFSETQ. This CDR3 is 17 amino acids long. The V gene lost 0 bases and the J gene lost 0 bases, with 14 bases spanning the gap. CDR3 amino acids: CASSLVVRAESTDTQYF. The CDR3 bases are TGCGCCAGCAGCTTGGTAGTGCGGGCCGAAAGCACAGATACGCAGTATTTT.

V gene TRBV6-5 combines with J gene TRBJ1-1; 8 bases map to TRBD1. Germline loops: CDR1 MNHEY, CDR2 SVGAGI. V was clipped by 6 bases and J by 6 bases; unmatched bases: 12. The CDR3 has 15 amino acids. CDR3 sequence reads: CASRGRGRGTAEAFF. CDR3 coding DNA: TGTGCCAGCAGGGGCAGGGGGCGCGGAACGGCTGAAGCTTTCTTT.

This rearrangement joins TRBV3-1 (or the pseudogene TRBV3-2) to TRBJ2-5; no firm D call. Germline CDR1 LGHDT, CDR2 YNNKEL (reference sequence). The CDR3 is 15 residues long. V was shortened by 4 bases and J by 2 bases, with 14 bases between the two germline ends. The CDR3: CASSLAGRPQETQYF. In nucleotides, the CDR3 is TGTGCCAGCAGCCTAGCTGGCAGACCGCAAGAGACCCAGTACTTC.

The CDR3 is CASTPRAGGDTEAFF. CDR3 bases: TGTGCCAGCACACCCCGCGCGGGGGGCGACACTGAAGCTTTCTTT. V usage is TRBV3-1 (or the pseudogene TRBV3-2) and J usage is TRBJ1-1; possibly TRBD1 for D (6 bases). The V gene's germline CDR1 is LGHDT and CDR2 YNNKEL (reference sequence). The V end lost 7 bases, the J end lost 3 bases, and 18 bases lay between the germline ends. This CDR3 contains 15 residues.

This clone appeared a few times. The rearrangement uses TRBV2 and TRBJ1-6; weak D call: TRBD1 (6 bases). CDR1 is SNHLY and CDR2 is FYNNEI in the germline V gene. With 7 bases removed from V and 9 bases from J, the gap between germline ends came to 25 bases. This CDR3 is built from 17 residues. The CDR3 nucleotides are TGTGCCAGCACCAAAAGAGTCGGGGGGGCCGACAGTTCACCCCTCCACTTT. Its protein product is CASTKRVGGADSSPLHF.

This clone showed up just once. The chain carries TRBV5-5 and TRBJ2-3; unclear D gene. This CDR3 contains 14 residues. CDR1 and CDR2 (germline): SGHKS, YYEKEE (reference sequence). V gave up 5 bases and J gave up 0 bases, with 10 bases separating them. CDR3 DNA: TGTGCCAGCAGTGTCCCAGATAGCACAGATACGCAGTATTTT. It is translated as CASSVPDSTDTQYF.

The chain joins TRBV19 to TRBJ1-5; D remains ambiguous. The CDR3 totals 14 residues. Germline CDR1 is LNHDA and CDR2 is SQIVND (reference sequence). With 2 bases removed from V and 4 bases from J, the gap between germline ends came to 9 bases. This chain's CDR3 is CASSIYSPNQPQHF. In DNA, the CDR3 is TGTGCCAGTAGTATATACAGTCCGAATCAGCCCCAGCATTTT.

The chain recombines TRBV19 with TRBJ1-5; D is uncertain. V dropped 2 bases and J dropped 3 bases, with 2 bases sitting between them. Germline CDR1 reads LNHDA; CDR2 reads SQIVND (reference sequence). This CDR3 has 12 amino acids. The CDR3 sequence: CASSIHNQPQHF. DNA for the CDR3: TGTGCCAGTAGTATACACAATCAGCCCCAGCATTTT.

V usage is TRBV15 and J usage is TRBJ2-1; 7 nucleotides match TRBD2. From germline, CDR1 is LNHNV and CDR2 YYDKDF (reference sequence). The trim removed 3 bases at V and 4 bases at J, leaving 9 bases unmatched. CDR3 length equals 16 residues. DNA of the CDR3: TGTGCCACCAGCAGGGAGTGGCCTAGCGGATACAATGAGCAGTTCTTC. This encodes CATSREWPSGYNEQFF.

The chain joins TRBV9 to TRBJ1-3; a possible D gene is TRBD1 (6 bases). Germline V gene sequence: CDR1 SGDLS, CDR2 YYNGEE. This CDR3 has 21 amino acids. V lost 0 bases and J 5 bases, leaving 30 bases between the germline ends. The CDR3 sequence is CASSVARSGGHSSSLRNTIYF. CDR3 DNA sequence: TGTGCCAGCAGCGTAGCTAGGTCCGGGGGGCACTCCTCTTCTTTGAGAAACACCATATATTTT. Looking up the rest from reference TRBV9 and TRBJ1-3 gives the full variable domain: DSGVTQTPKHLITATGQRVTLRCSPRSGDLSVYWYQQSLDQGLQFLIQYYNGEERAKGNILERFSAQQFPDLHSELNLSSLELGDSALYFCASSVARSGGHSSSLRNTIYFGEGSWLTVV.

V gene TRBV28 combines with J gene TRBJ2-2; perhaps TRBD2 as D (5 bases). V shed 6 bases and J shed 5 bases, with 7 bases lying between them. Germline V gene data show CDR1 as MDHEN and CDR2 as SYDVKM. The CDR3 runs 12 residues. The CDR3 loop reads CASREGTGELFF. As DNA, the CDR3 is TGTGCCAGCAGAGAGGGAACCGGGGAGCTGTTTTTT. Filled out from reference TRBV28 and TRBJ2-2, the complete variable domain reads DVKVTQSSRYLVKRTGEKVFLECVQDMDHENMFWYRQDPGLGLRLIYFSYDVKMKEKGDIPEGYSVSREKKERFSLILESASTNQTSMYLCASREGTGELFFGEGSRLTVL.

Remarks on this clone: Germline and junction disagree at one end, which may indicate a read error. The CDR3 DNA reads as TGCAGTGCTAGTATAGCCGGGACAGGGGTTCTAGCAGGTCAATTC. Protein product: CSASIAGTGVLAGQF. The chain joins TRBV20-1 to TRBJ2-7; 10 bases match TRBD1. This CDR3 has 15 amino acids. From germline, CDR1 is DFQATT and CDR2 SNEGSKA (reference sequence).

The chain has TRBV19 and TRBJ1-1; D is ambiguous. The germline V and J ends were trimmed by 5 bases and 7 bases, with 20 bases remaining between them. The germline gives CDR1 LNHDA, CDR2 SQIVND (reference sequence). The CDR3 sequence is 15 residues long. The CDR3 is CASSDFRRDNFEAFF. CDR3 nucleotide sequence: TGTGCCAGTAGTGATTTCCGCCGGGATAATTTTGAAGCTTTCTTT.

In its sample, this clone was seen once. The rearrangement uses TRBV28 and TRBJ1-2; unclear D gene. This CDR3 is built from 14 residues. The V and J ends lost 3 bases and 2 bases respectively, with 10 bases between them. From germline, CDR1 is MDHEN and CDR2 SYDVKM. CDR3 sequence: CASSFGFVNYGYTF. CDR3 in DNA: TGTGCCAGCAGTTTCGGTTTCGTCAACTATGGCTACACCTTC.

This chain joins TRBV28 and TRBJ2-1, with 7 nucleotides matching TRBD2. The V gene end was trimmed by 4 bases and the J gene end by 1 base; junction bases not matched to a gene: 7. CDR1 is MDHEN, CDR2 SYDVKM, per germline. This CDR3 comprises 16 residues. CDR3 DNA: TGTGCCAGCAGTTCACCCGCGGGAGTGTCCTACAATGAGCAGTTCTTC. Protein: CASSSPAGVSYNEQFF.

The V and J genes are TRBV7-2 and TRBJ2-1; 11 nucleotides line up with TRBD2. The CDR3 contains 15 residues. V shed 4 bases, J shed 9 bases, and the junction held 8 bases outside the gene matches. CDR1 SGHTA and CDR2 FQGNSA come from the germline V gene. In DNA form, the CDR3 reads TGTGCCAGCAGCTCCCTAGCGGGGGGATGGTTTGAGCAGTTCTTC. It encodes CASSSLAGGWFEQFF.

The V gene is TRBV11-2, the J gene TRBJ2-3; possible D gene TRBD2, 6 bases. Trimming shortened V by 5 bases and J by 2 bases, and 20 bases separated the two germline ends. The CDR3 covers 17 residues. From germline, CDR1 is SGHAT and CDR2 FQNNGV. Written as DNA, the CDR3 is TGTGCCAGCAGCGGAAGGAGGGTGGACCGGATCACAGATACGCAGTATTTT. Translating it yields CASSGRRVDRITDTQYF.

This clone appeared once. The chain employs TRBV5-4 and TRBJ2-5, with 9 bases identical to TRBD1. The CDR3 totals 14 residues. Germline values: CDR1 SGHNT, CDR2 YYREEE (reference sequence). The V segment lost 4 bases and the J segment 5 bases; nucleotides outside the gene matches: 6. The CDR3 bases are TGTGCCAGCAGCCGTGCCGGGACAGGGGAGACCCAGTACTTC. Its protein is CASSRAGTGETQYF.

This rearrangement joins TRBV4-2 to TRBJ2-3, with unresolved D. From germline, CDR1 is LGHNA and CDR2 YNFKEQ. The CDR3 spans 18 residues. Deletions cut 0 bases from V and 0 bases from J, with 16 bases between. The CDR3 DNA reads as TGTGCCAGCAGCCAAGACCCCTTGACACTTACTAGCACAGATACGCAGTATTTT. Encoded protein: CASSQDPLTLTSTDTQYF.

This sequence joins TRBV6-2 or TRBV6-3 and TRBJ2-5; D is uncertain. The length of the CDR3 is 12 residues. V lost 6 bases to trimming and J lost 3 bases, with 8 bases between them. CDR1 and CDR2 (germline): MNHEY, SVGEGT. In DNA, the CDR3 is TGTGCCAGCAGCCCCCGGGAAGAGACCCAGTACTTC. This codes for CASSPREETQYF.

This clone has a single count. The chain carries TRBV9 and TRBJ2-2; D is uncertain. Between the trimmed V and J ends, which lost 2 bases and 0 bases, there was a span of 5 bases. The CDR3 has 14 amino acids. Germline assignment: CDR1 SGDLS and CDR2 YYNGEE. The CDR3, as DNA: TGTGCCAGCAGCGTTGCGGCGAACACCGGGGAGCTGTTTTTT. It yields the protein CASSVAANTGELFF.

Regarding this clone: The same CDR3 arises from other DNA sequences in this sample as well. The V call is TRBV18, the J call TRBJ2-6; 9 bases align to TRBD1. Germline CDR1 and CDR2: KGHSH and LQKENI. With 3 bases clipped from V and 0 bases from J, the junction kept 6 bases outside the gene matches. This CDR3 is 18 amino acids long. CDR3 sequence: CASSPTGTGSSGANVLTF. In nucleotides, the CDR3 is TGTGCCAGCTCACCCACCGGGACAGGGAGCTCTGGGGCCAACGTCCTGACTTTC.

The chain recombines TRBV5-4 with TRBJ1-2; 12 nucleotides match TRBD1. Germline V gene sequence: CDR1 SGHNT, CDR2 YYREEE (reference sequence). V lost 0 bases and J lost 4; bases outside the gene matches: 7. The length of the CDR3 is 17 residues. CDR3 DNA sequence: TGTGCCAGCAGCTTGGCGGGACAGGGGGCGCAGGTCTATGGCTACACCTTC. This translates into CASSLAGQGAQVYGYTF.